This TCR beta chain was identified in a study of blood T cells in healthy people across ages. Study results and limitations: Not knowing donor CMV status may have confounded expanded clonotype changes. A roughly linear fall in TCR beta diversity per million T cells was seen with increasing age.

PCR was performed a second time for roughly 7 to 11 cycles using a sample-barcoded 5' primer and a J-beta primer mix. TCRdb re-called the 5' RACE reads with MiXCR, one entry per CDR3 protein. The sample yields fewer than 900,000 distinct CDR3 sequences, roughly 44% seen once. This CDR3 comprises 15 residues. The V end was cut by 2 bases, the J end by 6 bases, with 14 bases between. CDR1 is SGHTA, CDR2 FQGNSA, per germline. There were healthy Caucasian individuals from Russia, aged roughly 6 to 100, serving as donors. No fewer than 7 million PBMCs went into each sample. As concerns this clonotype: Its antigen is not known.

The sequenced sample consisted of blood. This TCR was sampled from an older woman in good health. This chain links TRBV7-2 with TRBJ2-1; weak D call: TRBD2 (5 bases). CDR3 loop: CASSLNGMASNEQFF. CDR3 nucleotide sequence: TGTGCCAGCAGCTTAAACGGGATGGCGTCCAATGAGCAGTTCTTC.